This TCR beta chain was obtained from a study of shared clonotypes between healthy human individuals (TCRdb year 2020). Regarding the research as a whole: The cohort included three men and a couple of women between 18 and 49 years of age. For each donor, three plates each were used for CD4 naive and CD4 memory, two plates were used for CD8 naive, and one plate was used for CD8 memory. Libraries were prepared and TCR repertoires were sequenced by different laboratories using diverse techniques, in order to increase sequencing depth and limit assay-specific biases. The study deeply sequenced blood TCR repertoires of 5 or 6 healthy adults to estimate repertoire size and the extent of clonotype sharing between individuals. Leukapheresis yielded between about 0.94 and 9 billion PBMCs per donor.

Overall study outcomes, separate from this receptor: Even with the large sequencing depth, rarefaction of the sorted-subset datasets indicated that sequencing was incomplete. Naive subsets generally had larger estimated clonotype richness than memory subsets did. When several donors were compared, the shared fraction of clonotypes was about 5% for naive CD4, 3.5% to 4% for naive CD8, 2.3% for memory CD4, and 0.35% to 0.4% for memory CD8. Compared with non-shared clonotypes, the clonotypes found in all four sorted-subset donors had higher generation probabilities. Only blood was sampled, and tissue TCR repertoires likely differ from those in blood. The small number of donors limited the genetic and exposure-history diversity represented. Pairwise subsampling indicated that sequencing depth was expected to affect the degree of clonotype sharing among donors.

Deletion took 4 bases off V and 4 bases off J, with a span of 17 bases between the germline ends. The CDR1 and CDR2 encoded by the germline V gene (reference sequence) are SEHNR and FQNEAQ. The CDR3 contains 17 residues, cysteine and phenylalanine counted. Just CDR3 DNA is preserved here, 51 bases in frame from base 1. For the CD8 naive samples, CD45RO-negative cells were positively selected for CCR7, yielding a CD45RA+CCR7+ population from which TemRA cells were excluded. The donors were healthy, HIV-negative adults who had no recently reported acute infections or vaccinations. All donors were Caucasian adults living in Nashville, Tennessee, USA. Blood was obtained by leukapheresis, after which PBMCs were separated by Ficoll-Histopaque density gradient centrifugation and cryopreserved in liquid nitrogen vapor phase. Purity and quantity of every magnetically sorted T cell population were checked by analytical flow cytometry. Genomic DNA was isolated from each sorted fraction and quantified by UV absorbance on a Nanodrop 2000c.

Using the deep immunoSEQ assay, TCR CDR3 regions were amplified from genomic DNA by multiplex PCR. Genomic DNA extracted from each cell subset was distributed evenly over all wells of several immunoSEQ 96-well plates, and each plate served as one replicate. For sorted subsets, around 0.2 ug of genomic DNA, equivalent to around 30,000 T cell genomes, went into each replicate PCR. The purified libraries were quantified using a Qubit 3.0 fluorometer, sized with a Bioanalyzer 2100, and then quantified again using the KAPA Library Quantification kit. Each immunoSEQ 96-well plate was sequenced on its own single-read 150-cycle Illumina NextSeq 550 flow cell. From the authors' description of their analysis: Because the immunoSEQ output included only junctional sequences and no quality scores, the filtering could not be the same as the filtering used for full-length reads. Sequences were annotated with PyIR, a Python wrapper for IgBLAST v1.9, and V/J genes and CDR3 were assigned using IMGT germline references. Reads were filtered out if the reads had weak V/J assignments (E-value above 1e-6), no CDR3, stop codons, out-of-frame junctions, or ambiguous translated residues. V3J clonotypes were defined as sequences sharing an identical inferred V gene, J gene, and CDR3 amino acid sequence. Percentage overlap between repertoires was computed as shared unique clonotypes divided by the size of the smaller repertoire. RTK rarefaction, the Chao1 estimator, and Recon v2.1 estimates of unobserved clonotypes were used to assess repertoire richness. Generation probabilities for all TCRbeta clonotypes obtained by the gDNA method from a few donors were computed using OLGA. TCRdb mirrors the immuneACCESS table, restricted to in-frame sequences. Some clones are absent from its copies; in checked studies, under half trace to an unresolved V gene, and the reason for the others is unknown. V, J and clone size were drawn from that table, and D and trimming were deduced from the DNA. Here the sample has hundreds of thousands of clones; 98% occur a single time. 0.3% of the sample is held by the ten biggest clonotypes.

Concerning this clone: Its recognized antigen is unknown. No base qualities exist here, and no much larger clone lies one base off it.

The receptor's source is a man aged 30-40 years in good health. The chain links TRBV7-9 with TRBJ2-6, with the D call perhaps TRBD1 or TRBD2, as 5 bases match in each case. The specimen sequenced was naive CD8+ T cells sorted from blood. Taken with the paper, the label for cell subset or site translates to: CD45RA+CCR7+. The CDR3 corresponds to CASSSEGRKTGANVLTF. The nucleotides read TGTGCCAGCAGCTCCGAGGGGCGAAAAACAGGGGCCAACGTCCTGACTTTC.